One T cell receptor (beta chain) is described in this entry. Its antigen is unknown. Alongside a J-beta primer mix, a sample-barcoded 5' primer served in a second PCR lasting about 7 to 11 cycles. One entry per CDR3 protein results from TCRdb running MiXCR on the 5' RACE reads. Among about 730,000 distinct CDR3 sequences, about 40% were seen once, and the ten largest hold 20%. These data are taken from a study of blood T cells in healthy people across ages. Study-wide results and caveats: Across the age range, TCR beta diversity per million T cells fell in a roughly linear way.

Isolated PBMCs totaled at least 6 million in each sample. Germline values: CDR1 SQVTM, CDR2 ANQGSEA. With 7 bases clipped from V and 0 bases from J, the junction kept 8 bases outside the gene matches. The CDR3 totals 14 residues. The sequencing sample was made of blood. The TCR was taken from a woman aged 60-75 years in good health. This chain uses TRBV29-1 with TRBJ1-1; 7 bases fit TRBD1. The CDR3: CSDRTGSMNTEAFF. CDR3 coding DNA: TGCAGCGATCGGACAGGTTCCATGAACACTGAAGCTTTCTTT.